This T cell receptor beta chain was sequenced for a study of read filtering for tumor transcriptome and immune sequencing. Study at large: The cohort had about 16 men and more than 13 women aged roughly 47 to 90, mean roughly 66 years. After DNase treatment, RNA was made into whole-transcriptome libraries.

This CDR3 is 17 amino acids long. Germline values: CDR1 MNHEY, CDR2 SVGEGT. V gave up 5 bases and J gave up 1 base, with 19 bases separating them. On this clonotype itself: Its antigen remains unknown.

Notes on the study in general: The CD138-negative fraction was mixed bone marrow immune cells, not pure T cells.

The library was built from roughly 400 ng RNA with molecular barcoded adaptors for alpha/delta and beta/gamma chains. A single record per CDR3 protein comes from TCRdb applying MiXCR to the reads. The sample carries about 450 distinct CDR3 sequences, approximately 83% recorded once. The sample was a population of CD138-negative cells sorted from bone marrow. This receptor was taken from a donor aged 40 or over with multiple myeloma. This table probably holds off-target reads from a library built for another chain. The chain combines TRBV6-2 or TRBV6-3 with TRBJ2-3, with D possibly TRBD1 on 5 matching bases. CDR3 amino acids: CASSRPLDIRGTDTQYF. In DNA, the CDR3 is TGTGCCAGCAGTCGCCCACTGGACATCCGCGGCACAGATACGCAGTATTTT.